One sample yielded the 30 T cell receptor beta chains listed below, sequenced in a study of Ad26.COV2.S vaccination and SARS-CoV-2 variants. Clones were sequenced by immunoSEQ multiplex PCR, and TCRdb holds only the in-frame ones, with some missing. Here the sample spans some 330,000 clones, about 90% being singletons. Treatment denoted: around 19 received Ad26.COV2.S at low or high dose, single or two shots; 5 received placebo; per-sample allocation not given. Material that was analyzed had been drawn on day 63 after the first vaccine or placebo injection. The material was peripheral blood, obtained in a trial of Ad26.COV2.S vaccine versus placebo. These receptor sequences come from a person aged 18-60 years who received the Ad26.COV2.S COVID-19 vaccine or a placebo.

J is TRBJ2-3 and V is TRBV2; the match to TRBD1 covers 8 bases. CDR3 length equals 13 residues. Germline V lookup: CDR1 SNHLY, CDR2 FYNNEI. The junction had 5 bases not matched to a gene; V was cut back by 10 bases and J by 2 bases. Here the CDR3 reads CAIRQGPTDTQYF. The DNA for the CDR3 is TGTGCCATAAGACAGGGGCCCACAGATACGCAGTATTTT.

V is TRBV12-5 and J is TRBJ1-2; 7 bases map to TRBD1. The CDR3 has 15 residues. Germline loops: CDR1 LGHNT, CDR2 FRNRAP. Trimming removed 1 base from V and 8 bases from J; junction bases left unmatched: 10. CDR3 in DNA: TGTGCTAGTGGTTTGGGCCTCGGACAGGAAATGGGCTACACCTTC. Protein: CASGLGLGQEMGYTF.

The chain links TRBV27 to TRBJ2-7; 7 positions match TRBD2. V shed 5 bases and J 12 bases; nucleotides not matched to a gene: 13. Germline CDR1 is MNHEY and CDR2 is SMNVEV (reference sequence). The CDR3 is made up of 13 amino acids. The CDR3 nucleotides are TGTGCCAGCAGTCCTCGGGTAATCGGGGGGATGTACGTC. The encoded protein is CASSPRVIGGMYV.

This clone showed up just once. Within the sample, other DNA sequences also encode this same CDR3. The chain combines TRBV18 with TRBJ1-5, with 8 bases lining up with TRBD1. Germline CDR1 KGHSH, CDR2 LQKENI. Unmatched junction bases numbered 0, after V lost 3 bases and J lost 5 bases. This CDR3 contains 13 residues. The CDR3 region is CASSPTGDQPQHF. The DNA for the CDR3 is TGTGCCAGCTCACCGACAGGGGATCAGCCCCAGCATTTT.

V and J are TRBV13 and TRBJ2-1; possibly TRBD1 for D (5 bases). The CDR3 has 17 residues. V lost 5 bases and J 5 bases, leaving 22 bases between the germline ends. The germline CDR1 and CDR2 sequences are PRHDT and FYEKMQ (reference sequence). CDR3 nucleotide sequence: TGTGCCAGCAGCGCCACTTCGCGGACACCTCCAAACAATGAGCAGTTCTTC. Its translation: CASSATSRTPPNNEQFF.

Of note for this clone: Distinct nucleotide sequences in the sample also encode this CDR3. This chain connects TRBV28 to TRBJ1-2; a possible D gene is TRBD1 (5 bases). Germline V gene sequence: CDR1 MDHEN, CDR2 SYDVKM. Trimming pared 6 bases from V and 3 bases from J, leaving 23 bases between. The CDR3 length is 17 residues. The DNA of the CDR3 is TGTGCCAGCAGCTTTGTCTCTTCGGGGGGGGAGGACTATGGCTACACCTTC. It specifies CASSFVSSGGEDYGYTF.

The chain has TRBV3-1 (or the pseudogene TRBV3-2) and TRBJ1-3; D not certain. Germline assignment: CDR1 LGHDT and CDR2 YNNKEL (reference sequence). The CDR3 sequence is 15 residues long. The ends were cut back, 4 bases at V and 1 base at J, with 11 bases in the middle. CDR3 coding DNA: TGTGCCAGCAGCCCCCAGGCGATGTCTGGAAACACCATATATTTT. Translating it yields CASSPQAMSGNTIYF.

The chain combines TRBV27 with TRBJ1-2; no clear D gene. Germline V gene lookup returns CDR1 MNHEY and CDR2 SMNVEV (reference sequence). V was trimmed by 9 bases and J by 0 bases, leaving 11 bases between them. The CDR3 covers 13 residues. CDR3 DNA sequence: TGTGCCAGTAGACCCGGAACTAACTATGGCTACACCTTC. Protein: CASRPGTNYGYTF.

The chain couples TRBV3-1 (or the pseudogene TRBV3-2) to TRBJ2-7, with 9 bases matching TRBD2. V gave up 1 base and J gave up 4 bases; unmatched junction bases: 2. The CDR3 totals 14 residues. The germline V gene has CDR1 LGHDT and CDR2 YNNKEL (reference sequence). Here the CDR3 DNA reads TGTGCCAGCAGCCAAGGCGGGGGGGATTACGAGCAGTACTTC. Its protein is CASSQGGGDYEQYF.

V gene TRBV29-1 combines with J gene TRBJ2-2; unclear D gene. The length of the CDR3 is 13 residues. CDR1 and CDR2 (germline): SQVTM, ANQGSEA. V lost 2 bases and J 4 bases, leaving 8 bases between the germline ends. The CDR3 sequence: CSVERPLTGELFF. In DNA form, the CDR3 reads TGCAGCGTTGAACGGCCCCTCACCGGGGAGCTGTTTTTT.

This chain connects TRBV21-1 to TRBJ2-1; the table calls TRBD2, which could not be checked here. TRBV21-1 is listed as a pseudogene. The CDR3 consists of 17 residues. This CDR3 is CASSKGSCGSPWDEQFF. The CDR3 DNA follows: TGTGCCAGCAGCAAAGGGTCGTGCGGGAGTCCATGGGATGAGCAGTTCTTC.

The rearrangement joins TRBV19 to TRBJ1-6; 7 bases align to TRBD1. Looked up from germline, CDR1 is LNHDA and CDR2 is SQIVND (reference sequence). CDR3 size: 16 residues. V trimming: 6 bases; J trimming: 8 bases; junction bases outside the gene matches: 13. Written as DNA, the CDR3 is TGTGCCAGTAGGATGGGGTCAGGGGGTAAAGATTCACCCCTCCACTTT. This gives the protein CASRMGSGGKDSPLHF.

The chain has TRBV6-2 or TRBV6-3 and TRBJ1-1, with TRBD1 identical over 10 bases. Germline CDR1 is MNHEY and CDR2 is SVGEGT. V shed 2 bases, J shed 2 bases, and the junction held 2 bases outside the gene matches. CDR3 length: 15 amino acids. CDR3 protein: CASSYGDRGNTEAFF. The CDR3 region has the DNA TGTGCCAGCAGTTACGGGGACAGGGGAAACACTGAAGCTTTCTTT.

The J gene is TRBJ1-2, the V gene TRBV18, with 8 bases matching TRBD1. Germline lookup yields CDR1 KGHSH and CDR2 LQKENI. The CDR3 consists of 16 residues. V was pared by 6 bases and J by 0 bases, with 9 bases of the junction left unmatched. This CDR3 reads CASSPGTGLPNYGYTF. The CDR3, as DNA: TGTGCCAGCTCCCCAGGGACAGGCCTTCCTAACTATGGCTACACCTTC.

This clone occurred once. V and J are TRBV6-5 and TRBJ2-3; 7 nucleotides align to TRBD2. The germline V gene has CDR1 MNHEY and CDR2 SVGAGI. V lost 5 bases, J lost 0 bases, and 5 bases stayed unmatched. The CDR3 runs 15 residues. The CDR3 nucleotides are TGTGCCAGCAGTCTGTCTAGCGGTAGCACAGATACGCAGTATTTT. Translating gives CASSLSSGSTDTQYF.

The CDR3 here is CAVLGKGLSEAFF. The CDR3 DNA sequence: TGTGCTGTATTAGGGAAGGGGTTAAGTGAAGCTTTCTTT. The V and J genes are TRBV19 and TRBJ1-1, with D perhaps TRBD1 (5 bases). The CDR3 extends over 13 amino acids. Germline V gene data show CDR1 as LNHDA and CDR2 as SQIVND (reference sequence).

The chain uses TRBV28 and TRBJ1-2; no firm D call. The CDR3 has 12 residues. Per the germline V gene, CDR1 is MDHEN and CDR2 is SYDVKM. With 4 bases removed from V and 3 bases from J, the gap between germline ends came to 6 bases. The CDR3 is CASSSHHYGYTF. The DNA of the CDR3 is TGTGCCAGCAGTTCACACCACTATGGCTACACCTTC.

This chain links TRBV25-1 with TRBJ1-2, with 8 nucleotides matching TRBD1. CDR3 length: 14 residues. Germline-derived CDR1 and CDR2 are MGHDK and SYGVNS. V gave up 5 bases and J gave up 4 bases; unmatched junction bases: 6. CDR3: CASSSGQGVYGYTF. The CDR3 DNA sequence: TGTGCCAGCAGTTCCGGACAGGGAGTCTATGGCTACACCTTC.

The CDR3 here is CASSLDGYTF. The CDR3 region has the DNA TGTGCCAGCAGCCTTGATGGCTACACCTTC. The chain joins TRBV7-9 to TRBJ1-2, with unresolved D. There are 10 residues in the CDR3. From germline, CDR1 is SEHNR and CDR2 FQNEAQ (reference sequence). V was cut by 5 bases and J by 6 bases, with 4 bases left in between.

Remarks on this clone: Other DNA sequences in the sample encode the same CDR3. The J gene is TRBJ1-2, the V gene TRBV29-1; D perhaps matches TRBD1 (5 bases). V was pared by 3 bases and J by 4 bases, with 9 bases between. The CDR3 is 12 amino acids. Germline-derived CDR1 and CDR2 are SQVTM and ANQGSEA. The CDR3 is CSVEGGGYGYTF. The CDR3 region has the DNA TGCAGCGTTGAGGGGGGTGGCTATGGCTACACCTTC.

V is TRBV7-9 and J is TRBJ2-3, with D possibly being TRBD1 (8 bases). CDR3 size: 15 residues. CDR1 is SEHNR, CDR2 FQNEAQ, per germline (reference sequence). The V gene lost 4 bases and the J gene lost 6 bases, with 17 bases spanning the gap. For the CDR3, the DNA is TGTGCCAGCAGCTCACCGGACAGGGAGGGCGATACGCAGTATTTT. This encodes CASSSPDREGDTQYF.

This clone has a handful of counts. This same CDR3 is encoded by further DNA sequences in the sample. V and J are TRBV19 and TRBJ2-5, with a tentative D call TRBD2 (5 bases). Looked up from germline, CDR1 is LNHDA and CDR2 is SQIVND (reference sequence). Trimming stripped 2 bases from V and 1 base from J, with 11 bases between. The CDR3 totals 15 residues. The CDR3 region has the DNA TGTGCCAGTAGTATACAGCGGACTCGCCAAGAGACCCAGTACTTC. This encodes CASSIQRTRQETQYF.

The V gene is TRBV4-3, the J gene TRBJ1-1, with D possibly matching TRBD1 (5 bases). The ends were cut back, 0 bases at V and 3 bases at J, with 11 bases in the middle. The CDR3 covers 15 residues. CDR1 is LGHNA, CDR2 YSLEER, per germline. For the CDR3, the DNA is TGCGCCAGCAGCCAAGATGAGTGGGGGTACACTGAAGCTTTCTTT. Translation: CASSQDEWGYTEAFF.

The chain couples TRBV9 to TRBJ2-1, with D perhaps TRBD1 or TRBD2 (5 bases each). Looked up from germline, CDR1 is SGDLS and CDR2 is YYNGEE. The CDR3 runs to 15 residues. V was cut by 3 bases and J by 4 bases, with 14 bases left in between. Written as DNA, the CDR3 is TGTGCCAGCAGCGATTCTAGTTGGGGGTACAATGAGCAGTTCTTC. Residues: CASSDSSWGYNEQFF.

The genes are TRBV19 and TRBJ1-3; D may be TRBD1 (6 bases). Germline CDR1 is LNHDA and CDR2 is SQIVND (reference sequence). This CDR3 has 16 residues. The germline V and J ends were trimmed by 0 bases and 3 bases, with 12 bases remaining between them. The CDR3 protein is CASSIDPRGLGNTIYF. The DNA for the CDR3 is TGTGCCAGTAGTATAGATCCGCGGGGGCTTGGAAACACCATATATTTT.

The chain joins TRBV6-5 to TRBJ1-3; D remains ambiguous. The CDR3 has 14 residues. Trimming left V 4 bases short and J 0 bases short, with 7 bases between. Germline V gene data show CDR1 as MNHEY and CDR2 as SVGAGI. CDR3 loop: CASSSGFSGNTIYF. CDR3 in DNA: TGTGCCAGCAGTTCAGGTTTCTCTGGAAACACCATATATTTT.

As to this clone: The germline gene is not matched at one end of the junction; a read error may be the cause. The V call is TRBV28, the J call TRBJ2-7; D tentatively fits TRBD1 or TRBD2 (6 bases each). The CDR3 covers 13 residues. In germline, CDR1 is MDHEN, CDR2 SYDVKM. The CDR3 region is CASSAGSGAGADF. As DNA, the CDR3 is TGTGCCAGCAGTGCCGGGTCGGGGGCTGGCGCGGACTTC.

This chain links TRBV18 with TRBJ1-1; D remains ambiguous. CDR3 length: 14 residues. V gave up 2 bases and J gave up 6 bases, with 13 bases separating them. Germline loops: CDR1 KGHSH, CDR2 LQKENI. This chain's CDR3 is CASSPNGLDPEAFF. The CDR3 DNA reads as TGTGCCAGCTCACCAAACGGGTTGGACCCTGAAGCTTTCTTT.

The chain recombines TRBV11-3 with TRBJ2-3; TRBD1 might be the D (6 bases). The CDR3 loop spans 15 amino acids. V lost 0 bases to trimming and J lost 3 bases, with 10 bases between them. Germline V gives CDR1 SGHNT, CDR2 YENEEA. CDR3 sequence reads: CASSLEGAYTDTQYF. The CDR3 nucleotides read TGTGCCAGCAGCTTAGAGGGGGCTTATACAGATACGCAGTATTTT.

The gene calls are TRBV18 and TRBJ2-1, with 7 bases aligning to TRBD2. Germline lookup yields CDR1 KGHSH and CDR2 LQKENI. V dropped 0 bases and J dropped 6; count of bases not matched to a gene: 11. This CDR3 has 17 residues. Here the CDR3 DNA reads TGTGCCAGCTCACCACCTAAAGCGGGGCCATGGGCCAATGAGCAGTTCTTC. It translates to CASSPPKAGPWANEQFF.